The rows below give T cell receptor beta chains drawn from one sample of a study of control samples from healthy donors and cancer patients. Using immunoSEQ multiplex PCR, the repertoire was profiled, and TCRdb retains in-frame clones only, with some absent. The table shows around 120,000 clones, with about 91% occurring only once. The sample comprised blood. The receptors here all came from a man aged 35-49 years in good health. The CDR3 runs from the conserved cysteine through the conserved F or W. The D gene is left open where the match is weak. Size tells how often a clone was seen (once, few, many) or the class of an expanded clone, and some rows leave it out.

cdr3_aa cdr3_nt v_call clone_size j_call d_call
CASSFGQGVYEQYF TGTGCCAGCAGTTTCGGGCAGGGGGTATACGAGCAGTACTTC TRBV27 NA TRBJ2-7 TRBD1
CATSDLDSNQPQHF TGTGCCACCAGTGATTTGGACAGCAATCAGCCCCAGCATTTT TRBV24-1 NA TRBJ1-5 NA
CASSNGQGNNSPLHF TGTGCCAGTAGTAACGGACAGGGAAATAATTCACCCCTCCACTTT TRBV19 NA TRBJ1-6 TRBD1
CATSRDGGLTEAFF TGTGCCACCAGCAGAGATGGGGGGCTAACTGAAGCTTTCTTT TRBV15 NA TRBJ1-1 NA
CAWSVPGRLNTEAFF TGTGCCTGGAGTGTTCCGGGACGGCTGAACACTGAAGCTTTCTTT TRBV30 NA TRBJ1-1 NA
CASSLRGTTEAFF TGCGCCAGCAGCCTCAGGGGTACCACTGAAGCTTTCTTT TRBV5-1 NA TRBJ1-1 NA
CASSYFNYEQYF TGTGCCAGCAGCTACTTTAACTACGAGCAGTACTTC TRBV7-9 NA TRBJ2-7 NA
CASSATGDFYGYTF TGTGCCAGCTCAGCAACAGGGGACTTCTATGGCTACACCTTC TRBV18 NA TRBJ1-2 TRBD1
CASSIRQGGGELFF TGTGCCAGCAGCATTAGACAGGGGGGCGGGGAGCTGTTTTTT TRBV7-2 NA TRBJ2-2 TRBD1
CSVMGGRTSRGTDTQYF TGCAGCGTAATGGGTGGGAGGACATCGAGGGGCACAGATACGCAGTATTTT TRBV29-1 NA TRBJ2-3 NA
CASSTSNGRIHGYTF TGTGCCAGCAGTACTTCAAATGGGCGGATCCATGGCTACACCTTC TRBV6-6 NA TRBJ1-2 NA
CASSPGTGAYEQYF TGTGCCAGCTCACCGGGGACAGGAGCCTACGAGCAGTACTTC TRBV18 NA TRBJ2-7 TRBD1
CASSVVQGGELFF TGTGCCAGCAGCGTAGTCCAGGGCGGGGAGCTGTTTTTT TRBV9 NA TRBJ2-2 NA
CASRPGTGINSNQPQHF TGTGCCAGCAGACCCGGGACAGGGATCAATAGCAATCAGCCCCAGCATTTT TRBV27 NA TRBJ1-5 TRBD1
CASSLDGSTEAFF TGTGCCAGCAGCTTAGATGGCTCCACTGAAGCTTTCTTT TRBV11-3 NA TRBJ1-1 NA
CASGLVVGRNQPQHF TGTGCTAGTGGTTTGGTAGTGGGCCGCAATCAGCCCCAGCATTTT TRBV12-5 NA TRBJ1-5 NA
CASRKGGSNQPQHF TGTGCCAGTAGGAAGGGAGGAAGCAATCAGCCCCAGCATTTT TRBV19 NA TRBJ1-5 NA
CASTASLNQPQHF TGTGCCAGTACCGCCAGTTTGAATCAGCCCCAGCATTTT TRBV19 NA TRBJ1-5 NA
CASSQASGGSHNEQFF TGCGCCAGCAGCCAAGCTAGCGGGGGATCACACAATGAGCAGTTCTTC TRBV4-1 few TRBJ2-1 TRBD2
CASSEQTGRATNEKLFF TGTGCCAGCAGTGAACAGACAGGGAGGGCAACTAATGAAAAACTGTTTTTT TRBV6-1 NA TRBJ1-4 TRBD1
CASSPDDRGLTNEKLFF TGTGCCAGTAGTCCCGATGACAGGGGGCTTACTAATGAAAAACTGTTTTTT TRBV19 NA TRBJ1-4 TRBD1